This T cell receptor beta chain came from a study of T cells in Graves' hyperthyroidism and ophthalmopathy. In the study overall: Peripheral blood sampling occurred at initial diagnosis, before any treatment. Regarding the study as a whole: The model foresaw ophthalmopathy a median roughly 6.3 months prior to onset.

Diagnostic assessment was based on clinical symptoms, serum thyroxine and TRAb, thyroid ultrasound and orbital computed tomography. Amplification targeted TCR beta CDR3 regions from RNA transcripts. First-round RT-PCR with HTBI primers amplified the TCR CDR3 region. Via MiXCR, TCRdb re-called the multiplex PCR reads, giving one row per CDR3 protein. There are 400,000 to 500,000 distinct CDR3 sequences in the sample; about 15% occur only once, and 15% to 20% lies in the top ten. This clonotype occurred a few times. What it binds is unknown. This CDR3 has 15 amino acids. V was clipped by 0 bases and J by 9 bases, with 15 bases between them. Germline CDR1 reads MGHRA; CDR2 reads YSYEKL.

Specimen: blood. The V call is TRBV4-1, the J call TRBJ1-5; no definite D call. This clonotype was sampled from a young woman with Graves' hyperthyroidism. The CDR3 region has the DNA TGCGCCAGCAGCCAAGAAGGAATAGGGTTCCGGCCCCAGCATTTT. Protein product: CASSQEGIGFRPQHF.